These 23 T cell receptor beta chains were sequenced from one sample in a study of blood T cells in healthy people across ages. A J-beta primer mix and a sample-barcoded 5' primer were used in a second PCR of roughly 6 to 11 cycles. TCRdb analysed the 5' RACE reads with MiXCR anew, one entry per CDR3 protein. Here the sample spans more than 500,000 distinct CDR3 sequences, 27% being singletons. The sequencing sample was made of blood. These receptors were obtained from a woman in her seventies in good health.

This clonotype was counted at least ten times. A much larger clone lies a single base off, so this may be a read error. This chain joins TRBV20-1 and TRBJ2-5; D unclear. This CDR3 region has 11 residues. Trimming left V 2 bases short and J 2 bases short, with 3 bases between. Germline values: CDR1 DFQATT, CDR2 SNEGSKA (reference sequence). CDR3 region: CSARYQETQYF. CDR3 DNA sequence: TGCAGTGCTAGATATCAAGAGACCCAGTACTTC.

In this sample, this clonotype turned up a few times. The rearrangement joins TRBV4-2 to TRBJ2-1; unclear D gene. The CDR3 is 14 amino acids. Germline V gene data show CDR1 as LGHNA and CDR2 as YNFKEQ. V was clipped by 0 bases and J by 7 bases, with 10 bases between them. CDR3 sequence (DNA): TGTGCCAGCAGCCAAGAAGCAAGTTTAAATGAGCAGTTCTTC. Translating it yields CASSQEASLNEQFF.

This clonotype was found a few times. Written as DNA, the CDR3 is TGTGCCAGCAGTTACCTCACCCCCCAAGAGACCCAGTACTTC. It specifies CASSYLTPQETQYF. V gene TRBV6-2 or TRBV6-3 combines with J gene TRBJ2-5; the D is unclear. The CDR3 is 14 amino acids. Looked up from germline, CDR1 is MNHEY and CDR2 is SVGEGT. The V gene lost 2 bases and the J gene lost 1 base, with 8 bases spanning the gap.

The table lists this clonotype with many counts. V gene TRBV4-3 combines with J gene TRBJ2-7, with D possibly matching TRBD2 (5 bases). V was cut by 4 bases and J by 5 bases, with 15 bases left in between. Per the germline V gene, CDR1 is LGHNA and CDR2 is YSLEER. CDR3 length: 14 residues. CDR3 loop: CASSPRGIGNEQYF. The CDR3 region has the DNA TGCGCCAGCAGCCCAAGAGGGATCGGCAACGAGCAGTACTTC.

The chain has TRBV2 and TRBJ2-4; 7 bases map to TRBD2. This CDR3 has 15 residues. Germline V lookup: CDR1 SNHLY, CDR2 FYNNEI. V shed 5 bases, J shed 6 bases, and the junction held 10 bases outside the gene matches. The CDR3 spells CASSTRGVVGNIQYF. CDR3 coding DNA: TGTGCCAGCAGTACACGGGGGGTTGTGGGAAACATTCAGTACTTC.

This clonotype was counted a few times. The chain carries TRBV5-6 and TRBJ2-7, with a tentative D call TRBD2 (5 bases). The CDR3 runs to 15 residues. Germline V gene lookup returns CDR1 SGHDT and CDR2 YYEEEE. Between the trimmed V and J ends, which lost 1 base and 4 bases, there was a span of 15 bases. CDR3 bases: TGTGCCAGCAGCTTGAGAGAAACGAGGGCTTACGAGCAGTACTTC. Its translation is CASSLRETRAYEQYF.

This clonotype has a handful of counts. V is TRBV29-1 and J is TRBJ2-6; D not certain. This CDR3 region has 12 residues. The germline CDR1 and CDR2 sequences are SQVTM and ANQGSEA. V lost 5 bases and J lost 0, with 2 bases in between. CDR3 in amino acids: CSVHSGANVLTF. The CDR3 bases are TGCAGCGTTCACTCTGGGGCCAACGTCCTGACTTTC.

The chain has TRBV6-2 or TRBV6-3 and TRBJ2-5; no reliable D call. The CDR3 runs to 14 residues. V shed 8 bases and J shed 5 bases, with 18 bases lying between them. Per germline, CDR1 MNHEY and CDR2 SVGEGT. The CDR3 is CASGPRAFRETQYF. DNA for the CDR3: TGTGCCAGCGGTCCACGGGCCTTTAGGGAGACCCAGTACTTC.

This clonotype was detected only a few times. The chain joins TRBV5-1 to TRBJ2-2; maybe TRBD2 (5 bases). This CDR3 has 14 amino acids. CDR1 is SGHRS, CDR2 YFSETQ, per germline. The V end lost 7 bases, the J end lost 4 bases, and 14 bases lay between the germline ends. CDR3 sequence: CASVGSPPTGELFF. DNA of the CDR3: TGCGCCAGCGTAGGGAGTCCTCCCACCGGGGAGCTGTTTTTT. Based on the CDR3 plus reference TRBV5-1 and TRBJ2-2, the full variable domain is KAGVTQTPRYLIKTRGQQVTLSCSPISGHRSVSWYQQTPGQGLQFLFEYFSETQRNKGNFPGRFSGRQFSNSRSEMNVSTLELGDSALYLCASVGSPPTGELFFGEGSRLTVL.

The V call is TRBV14, the J call TRBJ1-6; D gene uncertain. The ends were cut back, 0 bases at V and 8 bases at J, with 5 bases in the middle. Germline V CDR1 and CDR2: SGHDN, FVKESK. This CDR3 is 13 amino acids long. The CDR3 sequence: CASSQDLDSPLHF. CDR3 coding DNA: TGTGCCAGCAGCCAAGATCTGGATTCACCCCTCCACTTT.

This clonotype appeared once. The chain employs TRBV6-5 and TRBJ2-3, with D hard to call. Trimming cost V 6 bases and J 0 bases, with 7 bases left between them. From germline, CDR1 is MNHEY and CDR2 SVGAGI. This CDR3 has 13 residues. CDR3 loop: CASRKASTDTQYF. CDR3 in DNA: TGTGCCAGCAGAAAGGCTAGCACAGATACGCAGTATTTT.

V is TRBV3-1 and J is TRBJ2-5; D might be TRBD2 (6 bases). The CDR3 runs to 14 residues. Trimming took 3 bases from V and 3 from J, leaving 11 bases between them. The germline V gene encodes CDR1 LGHDT and CDR2 YNNKEL (reference sequence). The CDR3 sequence: CASSHFGGEETQYF. The CDR3 DNA sequence: TGTGCCAGCAGCCATTTTGGAGGGGAAGAGACCCAGTACTTC.

J is TRBJ2-5 and V is TRBV7-2; 8 bases line up with TRBD2. The end of the DNA is better explained by TRBJ2-1, so the J call may be wrong. CDR3 length equals 15 residues. Germline CDR1 reads SGHTA; CDR2 reads FQGNSA. CDR3 loop: CASSLSPSGYNEQFF. The DNA for the CDR3 is TGTGCCAGCAGCTTATCTCCTAGCGGGTACAATGAGCAGTTCTTC.

This clonotype has a handful of counts. The V gene is TRBV3-1, the J gene TRBJ2-5, with TRBD1 matching 8 bases. CDR3 length: 14 residues. The germline gives CDR1 LGHDT, CDR2 YNNKEL (reference sequence). Trimming took 3 bases from V and 2 from J; bases not matched to a gene: 2. The CDR3 protein is CASSHWDRQETQYF. CDR3 nucleotide sequence: TGTGCCAGCAGCCATTGGGACAGGCAAGAGACCCAGTACTTC.

The chain couples TRBV16 to TRBJ2-7, with 7 bases identical to TRBD2. The CDR3 contains 16 residues. V lost 0 bases to trimming and J lost 2 bases; unmatched junction nucleotides: 7. Germline CDR1 and CDR2: KGHSY and FQNENV. In nucleotides, the CDR3 is TGTGCCAGCAGCCAATCGGGAGGGTTTAGTACCTACGAGCAGTACTTC. Its translation: CASSQSGGFSTYEQYF.

The V and J genes are TRBV7-8 and TRBJ1-1; D is perhaps TRBD1 (6 bases). V lost 2 bases, J lost 5 bases, and 9 bases lay in between. The germline gives CDR1 SGHVS, CDR2 FQNEAQ. The CDR3 covers 13 residues. CDR3 region: CASSLLGGTEAFF. CDR3 in DNA: TGTGCCAGCAGCTTATTAGGGGGAACTGAAGCTTTCTTT.

This clonotype has a handful of counts. The chain links TRBV19 to TRBJ2-3; 7 bases match TRBD2. Losses at the gene ends were 5 bases for V and 6 bases for J; bases not matched to a gene: 17. Germline V gives CDR1 LNHDA, CDR2 SQIVND (reference sequence). The CDR3 has 17 amino acids. CDR3 region: CASSEYPSSLARDTQYF. The DNA of the CDR3 is TGTGCCAGTAGTGAATACCCATCGTCACTAGCGAGGGATACGCAGTATTTT.

This clonotype has more than one count but fewer than ten. The chain joins TRBV5-1 to TRBJ2-1; perhaps TRBD2 as D (7 bases). Between the trimmed V and J ends, which lost 6 bases and 6 bases, there was a span of 19 bases. Germline values: CDR1 SGHRS, CDR2 YFSETQ. The CDR3 runs 15 residues. The CDR3 region is CASTEGGGWVNEQFF. The DNA of the CDR3 is TGCGCCAGCACCGAAGGGGGGGGCTGGGTCAATGAGCAGTTCTTC.

This clonotype was seen a few times. This chain connects TRBV4-2 to TRBJ2-5; 7 nucleotides match TRBD2. Per the germline V gene, CDR1 is LGHNA and CDR2 is YNFKEQ. The junction had 10 bases not matched to a gene; V was cut back by 4 bases and J by 5 bases. The CDR3 is 15 residues long. The DNA for the CDR3 is TGTGCCAGCAGCCGGCAAACCGGGGAGGGGGAGACCCAGTACTTC. This translates into CASSRQTGEGETQYF.

This clonotype has only a few counts. The chain links TRBV30 to TRBJ1-1, with a tentative D call TRBD1 (6 bases). V was shortened by 3 bases and J by 4 bases, with 12 bases between the two germline ends. Germline V gene sequence: CDR1 GTSNPN, CDR2 SVGIG (reference sequence). This CDR3 has 13 amino acids. CDR3 residues: CAWRTGRSTEAFF. The CDR3, as DNA: TGTGCCTGGAGAACAGGGAGAAGCACTGAAGCTTTCTTT.

The sample holds a few counts of this clonotype. V is TRBV5-1 and J is TRBJ2-1; a weak D match, TRBD1 (6 bases). This CDR3 comprises 14 residues. V lost 4 bases and J lost 5, with 13 bases in between. The germline CDR1 and CDR2 sequences are SGHRS and YFSETQ. The CDR3 bases are TGCGCCAGCAGCCCATGGACAGATAACAATGAGCAGTTCTTC. Translating gives CASSPWTDNNEQFF.

The sample holds a few counts of this clonotype. CDR3 region: CAISEFRDTGELFF. For the CDR3, the DNA is TGTGCCATCAGTGAGTTCCGGGACACCGGGGAGCTGTTTTTT. The chain links TRBV10-3 to TRBJ2-2; unclear D gene. Germline lookup yields CDR1 ENHRY and CDR2 SYGVKD. This CDR3 spans 14 amino acids. Trimming stripped 1 base from V and 3 bases from J, with 6 bases between.

The chain links TRBV10-3 to TRBJ1-2, with 8 nucleotides matching TRBD1. The CDR3 is made up of 16 amino acids. Germline assignment: CDR1 ENHRY and CDR2 SYGVKD. Germline trimming cut 4 bases from V and 2 bases from J; bases unmatched to any gene: 9. CDR3 DNA sequence: TGTGCCATCAGTGGCTCGACAGGGGCTTCAAACTATGGCTACACCTTC. Protein: CAISGSTGASNYGYTF.